This T cell receptor beta chain was observed in a study of blood T cell repertoires in COVID-19. For the study at large: Acute and convalescent COVID-19 specimens originated in the United States, Italy and Spain. PBMCs, B-cell-depleted T cells, or T cells were the source of the cDNA or gDNA that made up the material.

The CDR3 is 15 residues long. The germline V gene has CDR1 MDHEN and CDR2 SYDVKM. With V trimmed by 4 bases and J by 3 bases, 2 bases remained unmatched. Original processing methods: Amplification from reference gene primers served as the basis for estimated nucleated cell counts. Using immunoSEQ multiplex PCR, the repertoire was profiled, and TCRdb retains in-frame clones only, with some absent. V, J and clone size were drawn from that table, and D and trimming were deduced from the DNA. The sample lists some 120,000 clones; around four fifths were seen once. The chain joins TRBV28 to TRBJ2-2, with 10 bases fitting TRBD1. Sequenced material: peripheral blood. This TCR was recovered from a human donor in a cohort sampled during active COVID-19. The CDR3: CASSSGQGYTGELFF. The CDR3 nucleotides read TGTGCCAGCAGTTCGGGACAGGGGTACACCGGGGAGCTGTTTTTT.